A selection of T cell receptor beta chains follows, all from one sample in a study of T cells in Graves' hyperthyroidism and ophthalmopathy. One entry per CDR3 protein, called by TCRdb with MiXCR from the multiplex PCR reads. The sample yields 500,000 to 750,000 distinct CDR3 sequences, approximately 15% seen once. Sequenced: blood. The receptors were gathered from a woman aged 18-29 years with Graves' ophthalmopathy. CDR3s include the opening cysteine and the closing phenylalanine or tryptophan. A D gene is named only where the DNA matches it firmly. Rows give clone size only sometimes, using once, few, many, or a class for an expanded clone.

>TRBJ2-7|TRBV29-1|NA|many
TGCAGCGTCCGTGAGGGCTCCTACGAGCAGTACTTC
CSVREGSYEQYF
>TRBJ1-5|TRBV9|NA|few
TGTGCCAGCAGCGTAGTTTTGCGGGGTGTCTTGGTCGGACAGCCCCAGCATTTT
CASSVVLRGVLVGQPQHF
>TRBJ1-1|TRBV9|TRBD1|few
TGTGCCAGCAGCGCCGTTCAGGGGGGGACTGAAGCTTTCTTT
CASSAVQGGTEAFF
>TRBJ2-2|TRBV7-9|NA|many
TGTGCCAGCAGCCAGGACAGTCAAGGGGAGCTGTTTTTT
CASSQDSQGELFF
>TRBJ2-2|TRBV10-3|NA|NA
TGTGCCATCGCCGGGGGTGGCCACACCGGGGAGCTGTTTTTT
CAIAGGGHTGELFF
>TRBJ1-3|TRBV7-6|NA|few
TGTGCCAGCTCTTCCCCCCACGGGCCGCGGGGAAACACCATATATTTT
CASSSPHGPRGNTIYF
>TRBJ2-4|TRBV28|NA|many
TGTGCCAGCAGTTTGTGGTTCGGGGACATTCAGTACTTC
CASSLWFGDIQYF
>TRBJ1-6|TRBV6-5|NA|NA
TGTGCCAGCAGTTCTCTCAACAGGCTAGGCAATTCACCCCTCCACTTT
CASSSLNRLGNSPLHF
>TRBJ2-1|TRBV20-1|NA|many
TGCAGTGCGCCAATGGGGGCCGCCGGATACAATGAGCAGTTCTTC
CSAPMGAAGYNEQFF
>TRBJ2-1|TRBV6-1|NA|many
TGTGCCAGCAAGAGAAACAGGGCCCGGGACTCCGTCAATGAGCAGTTCTTC
CASKRNRARDSVNEQFF
>TRBJ1-2|TRBV18|NA|many
TGTGCCAGCTCACCGCCCGCGGGGGATGGCTACACCTTC
CASSPPAGDGYTF
>TRBJ2-1|TRBV14|NA|many
TGTGCCAGCAGCCAAGTTGTCGACCCTGAGCAGTTCTTC
CASSQVVDPEQFF
>TRBJ1-2|TRBV4-3|TRBD1|NA
TGCGCCAGCAGCCAAGTGAGTCGCACAGGGGTCCCCCTCTATGGCTACACCTTC
CASSQVSRTGVPLYGYTF
>TRBJ1-6|TRBV7-2|TRBD1|few
TGTGCCAGCAGCTTTTCAGGGGGCCATAATTCACCCCTCCACTTT
CASSFSGGHNSPLHF
>TRBJ2-7|TRBV28|TRBD1|many
TGTGCCAGCAGCCCTGCCAGGGGACAGATGGGCGAGCAGTACTTC
CASSPARGQMGEQYF
>TRBJ1-1|TRBV12-3/TRBV12-4|NA|many
TGTGCCAGCGGCACAGTCATGAACACTGAAGCTTTCTTT
CASGTVMNTEAFF
>TRBJ1-6|TRBV12-3/TRBV12-4|NA|NA
TGTGCCAGCAGTTTAGGGTATAATTCACCCCTCCACTTT
CASSLGYNSPLHF
>TRBJ2-7|TRBV2|NA|many
TGTGCCAGCAGTGGCGGAGGGCTCTCCCCCTACGAGCAGTACTTC
CASSGGGLSPYEQYF
>TRBJ1-1|TRBV28|TRBD1|many
TGTGCCAGCAGTTTACCCGGGACAGCGAACACTGAAGCTTTCTTT
CASSLPGTANTEAFF
>TRBJ2-1|TRBV5-1|NA|NA
TGCGCCAGCTTCTCGGCTTACAATGAGCAGTTCTTC
CASFSAYNEQFF
>TRBJ2-3|TRBV9|TRBD2|few
TGTGCCAGCAGCGACACGCGGGGGTTGGCAGATACGCAGTATTTT
CASSDTRGLADTQYF
>TRBJ2-2|TRBV5-1|TRBD1|many
TGCGCCAGCAGCCGAGGGACAGGCTTTAACACCGGGGAGCTGTTTTTT
CASSRGTGFNTGELFF
>TRBJ2-5|TRBV28|NA|many
TGTGCCAGCAGTAGCTCCTCAGGCGAGACCCAGTACTTC
CASSSSSGETQYF
>TRBJ2-7|TRBV19|TRBD1|NA
TGTGCCAGTAGCGGGACAGGGGGCTGGTACGAGCAGTACTTC
CASSGTGGWYEQYF
>TRBJ1-1|TRBV6-1|NA|NA
TGTGCCAGCAGCCAGGGTGTGCACATCCTGAACACTGAAGCTTTCTTT
CASSQGVHILNTEAFF
>TRBJ1-1|TRBV28|TRBD1|many
TGTGCCAGCAGTTCAGACAGGGGGGACACTGAAGCTTTCTTT
CASSSDRGDTEAFF
>TRBJ1-1|TRBV7-2|NA|many
TGTGCCAGCAGCTCCCCCTGGGAGCTACCTACTCCCACTGAAGCTTTCTTT
CASSSPWELPTPTEAFF
>TRBJ2-1|TRBV20-1|TRBD2|NA
TGCAGTGTCCCGACTAGCGGGGGGAACAATGAGCAGTTCTTC
CSVPTSGGNNEQFF
>TRBJ1-5|TRBV10-2|NA|NA
TGCGCCAGCAGTGTAGGGGTGTTCAATCAGCCCCAGCATTTT
CASSVGVFNQPQHF
>TRBJ1-1|TRBV28|TRBD1|many
TGTGCCAGCAGGGGGGGTGTAGGGGACAGACGGAACACTGAAGCTTTCTTT
CASRGGVGDRRNTEAFF
>TRBJ2-7|TRBV11-3|NA|many
TGTGCCAGCAGCTCCTATAGCGGTAGCTCCTACGAGCAGTACTTC
CASSSYSGSSYEQYF
>TRBJ2-7|TRBV7-8|NA|many
TGTGCCAGCAGCTTAGGAAGGGGGAGCTACTACGAGCAGTACTTC
CASSLGRGSYYEQYF
>TRBJ2-3|TRBV6-5|NA|many
TGTGCCAGCAGTTACTCGTGGGAGAACTCAGATACGCAGTATTTT
CASSYSWENSDTQYF
>TRBJ2-7|TRBV20-1|TRBD2|many
TGCAGTGCTAGAGGGGGACTAGCGACCTTTCCCAGGGGGTACGAGCAGTACTTC
CSARGGLATFPRGYEQYF
>TRBJ1-1|TRBV12-3/TRBV12-4|NA|few
TGTGCCAGCAGCCCCTTGGGGGTTCTGAGTACTTTCTTT
CASSPLGVLSTFF
>TRBJ2-3|TRBV3-1|NA|many
TGTGCCAGCAGCCTGTCTTACGGTGCGCAGTATTTT
CASSLSYGAQYF
>TRBJ2-3|TRBV7-2|TRBD2|many
TGTGCCAGCTCGGACTCGGGAGGCCCCACAACCTCGCCTGATACGCAGTATTTT
CASSDSGGPTTSPDTQYF
>TRBJ1-2|TRBV6-1|NA|many
TGTGCCAGCAGTGAAGCACTTGACAGCCAGGCCGACTATGGCTACACCTTC
CASSEALDSQADYGYTF
>TRBJ2-2|TRBV7-3|TRBD1|many
TGTGCCAGCAGCGTACAGGGGGCGGGCACCGGGGAGCTGTTTTTT
CASSVQGAGTGELFF
>TRBJ2-7|TRBV18|NA|many
TGTGCCAGCTCACTCTCGGGTCCGGACGTGTACGAGCAGTACTTC
CASSLSGPDVYEQYF